What follows describes a single TCR beta chain. This CDR3 is 15 amino acids long. The germline CDR1 and CDR2 sequences are SGHRS and YFSETQ. J gave up 3 bases and V 3 bases, and 8 bases lay outside the gene matches. Sequencing was performed with immunoSEQ multiplex PCR; in TCRdb, only in-frame clones are kept and a portion is missing. The table has some 270,000 clones, about 90% seen once. Ages ranged from about 18 to 100 years, with residence in 24 US areas. This sample was included in a study of blood T cell repertoires in COVID-19. V and J are TRBV5-1 and TRBJ1-1; 7 positions agree with TRBD1. Sequences were obtained from PBMCs or T cells enriched from blood (not recorded which). The receptor comes from a woman between 40 and 55 years old who had been exposed to COVID-19. CDR3 nucleotide sequence: TGCGCCAGCAGCTGGCCCGACAGGGTTGACACTGAAGCTTTCTTT. Its translation: CASSWPDRVDTEAFF.